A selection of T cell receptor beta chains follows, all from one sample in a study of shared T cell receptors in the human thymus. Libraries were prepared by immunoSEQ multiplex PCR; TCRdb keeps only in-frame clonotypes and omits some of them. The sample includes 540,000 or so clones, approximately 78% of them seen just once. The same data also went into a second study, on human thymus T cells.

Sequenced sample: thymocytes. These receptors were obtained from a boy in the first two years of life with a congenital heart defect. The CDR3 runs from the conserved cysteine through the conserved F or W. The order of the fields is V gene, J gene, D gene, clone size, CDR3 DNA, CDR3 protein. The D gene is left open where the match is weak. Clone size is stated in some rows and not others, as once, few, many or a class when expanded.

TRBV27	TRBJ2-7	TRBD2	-	TGTGCCGGGCGCGGGGGTCCCTCCTACGAGCAGTACTTC	CAGRGGPSYEQYF
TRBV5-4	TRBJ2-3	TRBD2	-	TGTGCCAGCAGGAAGACTAGCGGGAGGACCACAGATACGCAGTATTTT	CASRKTSGRTTDTQYF
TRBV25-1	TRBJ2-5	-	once	TGTGCCAGCAGTGAATACACAGCGGGAGAGACCCAGTACTTC	CASSEYTAGETQYF
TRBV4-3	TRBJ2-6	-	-	TGCGCCAGCAGCCAAACTCGGGGAAGAGCAGACTCTGGGGCCAACGTCCTGACTTTC	CASSQTRGRADSGANVLTF
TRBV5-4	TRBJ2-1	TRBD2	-	TGTGCCAGCAGCTTACACCACCCCGGGACTACCGACTACAATGAGCAGTTCTTC	CASSLHHPGTTDYNEQFF
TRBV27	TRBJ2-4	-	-	TGTGCCAGCGGAACCATCCAGGGGCTAGCCAAAAACATTCAGTACTTC	CASGTIQGLAKNIQYF
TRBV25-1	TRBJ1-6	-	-	TGTGCCAGCAGTGAATATAGGGGAAGGGGTCCCCTCCACTTT	CASSEYRGRGPLHF
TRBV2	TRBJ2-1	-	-	TGTGCCAGCAGAGCTTCCCGGGGGTACAATGAGCAGTTCTTC	CASRASRGYNEQFF
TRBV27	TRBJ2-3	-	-	TGTGCCAGCAGTTTCCGGGGTTACACAGATACGCAGTATTTT	CASSFRGYTDTQYF
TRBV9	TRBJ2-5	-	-	TGTGCCAGCAGCGTAGAGGGTGGGCAGGGAGAGACCCAGTACTTC	CASSVEGGQGETQYF
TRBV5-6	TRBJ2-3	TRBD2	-	TGTGCCAGCAGACAAACACTAGCGGGGGGCACAGATACGCAGTATTTT	CASRQTLAGGTDTQYF
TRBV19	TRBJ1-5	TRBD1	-	TGTGCCAGTAGTATAGGACAGGGGGATCAGCCCCAGCATTTT	CASSIGQGDQPQHF
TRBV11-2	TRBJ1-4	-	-	TGTGCCAGCAGCTCCACCCCCGCGCCCCGAACTAATGAAAAACTGTTTTTT	CASSSTPAPRTNEKLFF
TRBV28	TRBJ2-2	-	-	TGTGCCAGCAGCCCCACAAAATCAAAGGAGCTGTTTTTT	CASSPTKSKELFF
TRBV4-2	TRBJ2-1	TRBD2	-	TGTGCCAGCAGCCCTATAGCGGGGAGCTCCTACAATGAGCAGTTCTTC	CASSPIAGSSYNEQFF
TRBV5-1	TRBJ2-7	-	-	TGCGCCAGCAGCCCGAGGGTTGCCTACGAGCAGTACTTC	CASSPRVAYEQYF
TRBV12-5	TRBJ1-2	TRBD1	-	TGTGCTAGTGGTTCGGACAGGGGGAGGGCAGACTATGGCTACACCTTC	CASGSDRGRADYGYTF
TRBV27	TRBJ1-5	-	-	TGTGCCAGCAGTCCAGAACACCCCCGGGGGCCCCAGCATTTT	CASSPEHPRGPQHF
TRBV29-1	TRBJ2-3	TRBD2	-	TGCAGCGTTGACTTCGCGGGAGGGGGGGCAGATACGCAGTATTTT	CSVDFAGGGADTQYF
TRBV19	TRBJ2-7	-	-	TGTGCCAGTAGTATTGGGGGCGAGGCCACCTACGAGCAGTACTTC	CASSIGGEATYEQYF
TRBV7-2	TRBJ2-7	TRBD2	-	TGTGCCAGCAGCTTTGCGGGAGCCCTCCTTGGGCAGTACTTC	CASSFAGALLGQYF
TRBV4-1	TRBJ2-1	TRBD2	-	TGCGCCAGCAGCCAAGATCGGCAGACTAGCGGGAGACCTTACAATGAGCAGTTCTTC	CASSQDRQTSGRPYNEQFF
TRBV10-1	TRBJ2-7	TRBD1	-	TGCGCCAGCAGGCCGGGACAGGGGGCAGACGAGCAGTACTTC	CASRPGQGADEQYF
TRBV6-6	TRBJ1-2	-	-	TGTGCCAGCAGTTACTGGGGGGGATCTAACTATGGCTACACCTTC	CASSYWGGSNYGYTF
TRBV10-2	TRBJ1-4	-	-	TGCGCCAGCAGCCCGACAGAAACTGCAACTAATGAAAAACTGTTTTTT	CASSPTETATNEKLFF